A selection of T cell receptor beta chains follows, all from one sample in a study of T-cell reconstitution after alpha-beta-depleted transplantation in children. TCRdb processed the PCR reads anew with MiXCR; each CDR3 protein has one entry. The sample lists over 400,000 distinct CDR3 sequences, roughly two fifths occurring once. The material was PBMCs, obtained before TCRalphabeta/CD19-depleted stem cell transplant. Source of these receptors: a girl aged 2-10 years with aplastic anemia, due to receive a stem cell transplant. Both conserved end residues are part of each CDR3. A D gene is named only where the DNA matches it firmly. Rows may omit the clone size; those that give it use once, few, many or a size class.

J,size,D,V,CDR3,DNA
TRBJ2-7,few,TRBD1,TRBV10-3,CAIAMLRGQSAYEQYF,TGTGCCATCGCCATGCTACGGGGACAGTCGGCCTACGAGCAGTACTTC
TRBJ1-5,.,.,TRBV5-5,CASSLVAPDSNQPQHF,TGTGCCAGCAGCTTGGTAGCCCCAGATAGCAATCAGCCCCAGCATTTT
TRBJ2-7,.,TRBD2,TRBV7-2,CASRGTSGSSVEYF,TGTGCCAGCAGAGGGACTAGCGGGAGCTCTGTGGAGTACTTC
TRBJ2-1,few,.,TRBV12-3/TRBV12-4,CASSGGGPLYNEQFF,TGTGCCAGCAGTGGGGGAGGCCCCCTATACAATGAGCAGTTCTTC
TRBJ1-2,.,.,TRBV5-1,CASSSEGLGGYGYTF,TGCGCCAGCAGCTCCGAAGGGCTTGGAGGCTATGGCTACACCTTC
TRBJ1-2,few,.,TRBV28,CASSASGVAYGYTF,TGTGCCAGCAGCGCCTCAGGGGTGGCCTATGGCTACACCTTC
TRBJ1-5,.,.,TRBV9,CASSLPGGDQPQHF,TGTGCCAGCAGCCTCCCGGGGGGAGATCAGCCCCAGCATTTT
TRBJ1-4,.,.,TRBV2,CASSEIGHTGEKLFF,TGTGCCAGCAGTGAAATTGGCCACACCGGGGAAAAACTGTTTTTT
TRBJ1-2,many,.,TRBV7-9,CASSFGYGYTF,TGTGCCAGCAGCTTTGGATATGGCTACACCTTC
TRBJ2-7,few,.,TRBV7-2,CASSPSTGIYEQYF,TGTGCCAGCAGCCCTTCAACAGGGATCTACGAGCAGTACTTC
TRBJ2-7,.,TRBD2,TRBV20-1,CSARKLAGGTYEQYF,TGCAGTGCAAGGAAACTAGCGGGAGGGACCTACGAGCAGTACTTC
TRBJ2-5,few,.,TRBV7-9,CASSLATVETQYF,TGTGCCAGCAGCTTAGCAACTGTCGAGACCCAGTACTTC
TRBJ2-3,few,.,TRBV5-5,CASSLSTVDTQYF,TGTGCCAGCAGCTTGAGTACCGTAGATACGCAGTATTTT
TRBJ1-2,many,TRBD1,TRBV6-1,CASSAGQGWSLGYTF,TGTGCCAGCAGTGCGGGACAGGGTTGGTCGCTCGGCTACACCTTC
TRBJ2-7,once,TRBD2,TRBV7-3,CASLAGHSSYEQYF,TGTGCCAGTCTAGCGGGGCACAGCTCCTACGAGCAGTACTTC
TRBJ2-7,.,.,TRBV20-1,CSAHAAGAPLYEQYF,TGCAGTGCTCACGCGGCAGGGGCTCCCCTCTACGAGCAGTACTTC
TRBJ2-2,few,.,TRBV20-1,CSASAGKEAGELFF,TGCAGTGCTAGTGCAGGGAAGGAGGCCGGGGAGCTGTTTTTT
TRBJ2-3,.,.,TRBV7-3,CASSPGLAVDTQYF,TGTGCCAGCTCCCCGGGGCTCGCCGTGGATACGCAGTATTTT
TRBJ2-4,.,.,TRBV7-2,CASSLRQKNIQYF,TGTGCCAGCAGCTTAAGACAGAAAAACATTCAGTACTTC
TRBJ2-1,.,.,TRBV4-2,CASSPGGAPNEQFF,TGTGCCAGCAGCCCCGGTGGAGCCCCCAATGAGCAGTTCTTC
TRBJ2-1,.,.,TRBV7-2,CASSSRGFSYNEQFF,TGTGCCAGCAGCTCCCGGGGGTTTTCCTACAATGAGCAGTTCTTC
TRBJ1-2,.,.,TRBV5-1,CASSLDVGHGYTF,TGCGCCAGCAGCTTGGACGTGGGGCACGGCTACACCTTC
TRBJ2-2,many,.,TRBV7-9,CASSPQPAVTNTGELFF,TGTGCCAGCAGCCCCCAACCCGCGGTCACGAACACCGGGGAGCTGTTTTTT
TRBJ2-7,few,TRBD1,TRBV6-5,CASSYGQGYSYEQYF,TGTGCCAGCAGTTACGGACAGGGCTACTCCTACGAGCAGTACTTC
TRBJ2-5,many,.,TRBV7-9,CASSFPQGTETQYF,TGTGCCAGCAGCTTTCCACAGGGTACAGAGACCCAGTACTTC
TRBJ2-1,.,.,TRBV15,CATSRDGGPPHNEQFF,TGTGCCACCAGCAGAGACGGGGGCCCACCTCACAATGAGCAGTTCTTC
TRBJ2-4,.,.,TRBV25-1,CASSPTGLKNIQYF,TGTGCCAGCAGCCCGACAGGACTTAAAAACATTCAGTACTTC
TRBJ2-7,few,.,TRBV20-1,CSAWDNYEQYF,TGCAGTGCATGGGACAATTACGAGCAGTACTTC
TRBJ2-2,.,.,TRBV6-5,CASSSFKTVNPGELFF,TGTGCCAGCAGTTCCTTTAAGACAGTAAACCCCGGGGAGCTGTTTTTT
TRBJ2-2,.,TRBD2,TRBV3-1,CASSQELAGGDMNTGELFF,TGTGCCAGCAGCCAAGAGCTAGCGGGAGGGGACATGAACACCGGGGAGCTGTTTTTT
TRBJ2-3,.,.,TRBV7-9,CASSLLRSQGDRDTQYF,TGTGCCAGCAGCTTACTTCGGTCCCAGGGAGACCGGGATACGCAGTATTTT
TRBJ2-2,many,.,TRBV12-3/TRBV12-4,CASSLPLYYRAGELFF,TGTGCCAGCAGTTTACCCCTCTATTACAGGGCCGGGGAGCTGTTTTTT
TRBJ1-1,few,.,TRBV20-1,CSALERFEAFF,TGCAGTGCCCTTGAGAGGTTTGAAGCTTTCTTT
TRBJ1-1,.,.,TRBV12-3/TRBV12-4,CASSYTGQTNTEAFF,TGTGCCAGCAGTTACACCGGACAAACAAACACTGAAGCTTTCTTT
TRBJ2-2,once,TRBD2,TRBV12-3/TRBV12-4,CASSRPGLAANTGELFF,TGTGCCAGCAGTCGCCCGGGACTAGCGGCGAACACCGGGGAGCTGTTTTTT
TRBJ2-6,many,TRBD1,TRBV7-6,CASSSRGRQGMTSSGANVLTF,TGTGCCAGCAGCTCAAGAGGAAGACAGGGGATGACTAGTTCTGGGGCCAACGTCCTGACTTTC
TRBJ2-3,few,.,TRBV4-2,CASSQGLWTSTDTQYF,TGTGCCAGCAGCCAAGGGTTATGGACTAGCACAGATACGCAGTATTTT
TRBJ2-1,many,TRBD2,TRBV20-1,CSARAWTSGTNEQFF,TGCAGTGCTAGGGCCTGGACTAGCGGGACTAATGAGCAGTTCTTC
TRBJ2-7,few,.,TRBV28,CASLGGISVYEQYF,TGTGCCTCCCTTGGAGGGATTAGCGTTTACGAGCAGTACTTC
TRBJ2-7,many,TRBD1,TRBV10-3,CAISKQSGQIIYEQYF,TGTGCCATCAGTAAGCAATCGGGACAGATAATCTACGAGCAGTACTTC